This T cell receptor (beta chain) was captured by sequencing in a study of chemoradiotherapy in HPV16-positive cancers (dated by TCRdb to 2021 to 2024). At the level of the whole study: Candidate HPV-specific T-cell clones and common TCR motifs were defined by functional T-cell assays performed on cells from a couple of HPV16-positive patients. Whether T-cell immunity against the HPV oncoproteins E6 and E7 changes during chemoradiotherapy and whether survival is affected by this immunity were examined in the study. TCR repertoires from some 90 patients with HPV-related cancers were then used to track the candidate HPV-specific TCRs and motifs. Points the paper makes about the study in general: The survival association was reported for HPV16-positive patients, and the functional definition of HPV-specific T cells was derived from only two HPV16-positive patients. In HPV16-positive patients, expansion of HPV-responsive T cells during chemoradiotherapy was associated with improved recurrence-free survival. Expansion of candidate HPV-specific clones and E7-related TCR motifs was observed in the tumor microenvironment during treatment, whereas no such expansion was observed for non-HPV-specific T cells.

With regard to this clone: Its antigen remains unidentified. The input lacks base qualities; no much larger clone sits a single base away.

The library relied on the immunoSEQ multiplex PCR assay. This immuneACCESS table, as held by TCRdb, lists in-frame sequences with V and J called but not all clones. Of the missing ones, under half trace to an unresolved V gene in checked studies; the others have no known cause. This sample is represented by 30,000 to 35,000 clones; 80% to 90% of them were singletons. The ten top clones hold about 3% of the sample. Repertoires were sampled multiple times during chemoradiotherapy, which allowed clonal expansion in the tumor microenvironment to be followed. CDR1 is given as SGDLS and CDR2 as YYNGEE, both from the germline V gene. V is reduced by 3 bases and J by 0 bases, leaving a spacing of 12 bases between them. There are 15 amino acids in the CDR3, from cysteine to phenylalanine inclusive. Just the 45-base CDR3 DNA is kept, in frame starting at base 1.

This TCR derives from a human donor with HPV-associated anogenital cancer. The rearranged segments are TRBV9 and TRBJ1-2, with no confident D gene call. The sequencing used blood, collected from a patient who underwent chemoradiotherapy. The CDR3 region: CASSGVTIANYGYTF. The nucleotides read TGTGCCAGCAGCGGTGTCACTATAGCTAACTATGGCTACACCTTC.